Shown below are 2 T cell receptor beta chains from a single sample sequenced in a study of T cell changes during pregnancy in multiple sclerosis. TCRdb's copy holds only in-frame clones and misses some; the assay was immunoSEQ multiplex PCR. The data contain about 96,000 clones, 80% to 95% of them singletons. Sequenced material: peripheral blood, taken in the first trimester of pregnancy. These receptors were obtained from a female donor with multiple sclerosis, enrolled in a pregnancy study.

This chain links TRBV5-1 with TRBJ2-7; possible D gene TRBD2, 5 bases. The CDR3 has 14 amino acids. Germline-derived CDR1 and CDR2 are SGHRS and YFSETQ. V was cut by 3 bases and J by 4 bases, with 14 bases left in between. CDR3 protein: CASSSTTTSYEQYF. In nucleotides, the CDR3 is TGCGCCAGCAGCTCCACCACAACTAGTTACGAGCAGTACTTC.

This rearrangement joins TRBV27 to TRBJ2-1; TRBD1 is a possible D gene (6 bases). V dropped 4 bases and J dropped 0 bases, with 10 bases sitting between them. The CDR3 spans 15 residues. Germline V gene lookup returns CDR1 MNHEY and CDR2 SMNVEV (reference sequence). The CDR3 bases are TGTGCCAGCAGTTCAACAGGGAGCTCCTACAATGAGCAGTTCTTC. This sequence encodes CASSSTGSSYNEQFF.